The source of this T cell receptor (beta chain) is a study of T cell responses to AZD1222 COVID-19 vaccine. CDR1 and CDR2 from the germline V gene are KGHSH and LQKENI. The CDR3 is 16 residues long. V was clipped by 3 bases and J by 0 bases; unmatched bases: 5. The data were produced by immunoSEQ multiplex PCR, yet TCRdb's version contains in-frame clones alone and is incomplete. The sample gives 150,000 to 200,000 clones, 85% to 95% of which show up once; around 9.3% is in the top ten. In this sample, this clone turned up once. This sequence was found in an adult in good health. The sequencing used peripheral blood, collected on day 0 of AZD1222 vaccination. The chain employs TRBV18 and TRBJ1-3; 7 bases line up with TRBD1. CDR3 coding DNA: TGTGCCAGCTCACCTTCACAGGGGAGCTCTGGAAACACCATATATTTT. Residues: CASSPSQGSSGNTIYF.